A selection of T cell receptor beta chains follows, all from one sample in a study of cytomegalovirus exposure and HLA in healthy donors. Here immunoSEQ multiplex PCR was the method, and the copy in TCRdb shows in-frame clones only, minus some. The sample holds approximately 99,000 clones; 79% are singletons and the top ten take 2.5% to 3.5%. Specimen: PBMCs. Every receptor here comes from a male donor in good health and CMV-seropositive. CDR3s include the opening cysteine and the closing phenylalanine or tryptophan. The D gene is left open where the match is weak. Size is omitted from some rows. Given values are once, few, many or a class for expanded clones.

V gene	D gene	clone size	J gene	CDR3 DNA	CDR3 protein
TRBV2	-	few	TRBJ2-1	TGTGCCAGCAGTGCCGGGAGCTACAATGAGCAGTTCTTC	CASSAGSYNEQFF
TRBV5-1	TRBD1	-	TRBJ1-6	TGCGCCAGCAGCTTAGGGGGACAGAATAATTCACCCCTCCACTTT	CASSLGGQNNSPLHF
TRBV7-8	-	-	TRBJ2-2	TGTGCCAGCAGCTTAGAGCCTGGGAACACCGGGGAGCTGTTTTTT	CASSLEPGNTGELFF
TRBV29-1	-	-	TRBJ2-3	TGCAGCGTTGAAGATCCCCTAGCAGGAGATACGCAGTATTTT	CSVEDPLAGDTQYF
TRBV2	-	-	TRBJ1-1	TGTGCCAGCAGGCCTCCTCCTCCGGGGGGCACTGAAGCTTTCTTT	CASRPPPPGGTEAFF
TRBV9	TRBD1	once	TRBJ1-1	TGTGCCAGCAGCGAGCAAGGACAGGCGAACACTGAAGCTTTCTTT	CASSEQGQANTEAFF
TRBV5-1	-	-	TRBJ2-1	TGCGCCAGCGTAGCCCTACCTACTGGGGCCAATGAGCAGTTCTTC	CASVALPTGANEQFF
TRBV6-5	-	-	TRBJ2-7	TGTGCCAGCCGGAGGGGGGGCGCGGGGGAGCAGTACTTC	CASRRGGAGEQYF
TRBV6-4	-	-	TRBJ1-1	TGTGCCAGCAGTGTCAGGGAAGGGGCTGAAGCTTTCTTT	CASSVREGAEAFF
TRBV7-2	-	-	TRBJ1-5	TGTGCCAGCAGCTTAGTGGCAGGGGCGCTCAGCAATCAGCCCCAGCATTTT	CASSLVAGALSNQPQHF
TRBV7-9	-	-	TRBJ1-1	TGTGCCAGCAGCTTGTTGACAGTGAACACTGAAGCTTTCTTT	CASSLLTVNTEAFF
TRBV5-1	TRBD1	-	TRBJ1-2	TGCGCCAGCAGCTTGGGGACAGGGTACGGTGGCTACACCTTC	CASSLGTGYGGYTF
TRBV7-9	-	-	TRBJ1-1	TGTGCCAGCAGCTTAGGGCAGGGTTGGACTGAAGCTTTCTTT	CASSLGQGWTEAFF
TRBV7-8	-	-	TRBJ1-1	TGTGCCAGCAGCCCGGGACATTCGAGGACTGAAGCTTTCTTT	CASSPGHSRTEAFF
TRBV6-5	TRBD1	-	TRBJ1-2	TGTGCCAGCAGACCACAACAGGGGGCTTATGGCTACACCTTC	CASRPQQGAYGYTF
TRBV4-3	-	few	TRBJ2-7	TGCGCCAGCAGCCCAAACAGGGACGGCCCCTACGAGCAGTACTTC	CASSPNRDGPYEQYF
TRBV6-5	-	-	TRBJ2-7	TGTGCCAGCAGAACGTCCCTACAGCTGATCTACGAGCAGTACTTC	CASRTSLQLIYEQYF
TRBV7-9	-	-	TRBJ1-6	TGTGCCAGCAGCGCCCCCAACCGTGGACAGAATAATTCACCCCTCCACTTT	CASSAPNRGQNNSPLHF
TRBV11-3	TRBD1	-	TRBJ1-2	TGTGCCAGCAGCTTAGGGGCAGGGGGCTCCTATGGCTACACCTTC	CASSLGAGGSYGYTF
TRBV7-9	-	-	TRBJ2-2	TGTGCCAGCAGCTTAAAGCATAGAACCGGGGAGCTGTTTTTT	CASSLKHRTGELFF
TRBV2	-	-	TRBJ2-5	TGTGCCAGCAGAGGACAGAAACTTCGCCAAGAGACCCAGTACTTC	CASRGQKLRQETQYF
TRBV6-1	-	few	TRBJ2-1	TGTGCCAGCAAAGGGGGTTTTGAGCAGTTCTTC	CASKGGFEQFF
TRBV5-1	TRBD1	-	TRBJ1-2	TGCGCCAGCAGCCCGGACAGGGCCCAAGGCTACACCTTC	CASSPDRAQGYTF
TRBV2	-	-	TRBJ1-6	TGTGCCAGCACCCAGGAAAATTCACCCCTCCACTTT	CASTQENSPLHF
TRBV5-1	-	-	TRBJ1-6	TGCGCCAGCAGCACGGACAAATCCTATAATTCACCCCTCCACTTT	CASSTDKSYNSPLHF
TRBV5-1	-	-	TRBJ2-5	TGCGCCAGCAGCCCATCCCCGGGCCGGACTACCGAAGAGACCCAGTACTTC	CASSPSPGRTTEETQYF
TRBV4-3	TRBD1	-	TRBJ1-6	TGCGCCAGCAGCTTCGGGACAGCCAATTCACCCCTCCACTTT	CASSFGTANSPLHF
TRBV30	-	-	TRBJ1-1	TGTGCCTGGGCGGACACTGAAGCTTTCTTT	CAWADTEAFF
TRBV5-1	TRBD2	-	TRBJ2-2	TGCGCCAGCAGACTAGCGGGGGGGCAAGCCGCGGAGCTGTTTTTT	CASRLAGGQAAELFF
TRBV7-9	TRBD2	-	TRBJ2-7	TGTTCCAGCAGCCCCCACCCGCGGGCTAGCGGGGGCAACGAGCAGTACTTC	CSSSPHPRASGGNEQYF
TRBV2	-	-	TRBJ1-4	TGTGCCAGCAGTGAAGCGACAGCAACTAATGAAAAACTGTTTTTT	CASSEATATNEKLFF
TRBV9	TRBD1	few	TRBJ1-5	TGTGCCAGCAGCCCCCGGACAGGCGGCGGGCCCCAGCATTTT	CASSPRTGGGPQHF
TRBV2	-	-	TRBJ1-6	TGTGCCAGCAGTGCGACAGAAGGCTATTCACCCCTCCACTTT	CASSATEGYSPLHF
TRBV7-2	-	-	TRBJ1-6	TGTGCCAGCAGCCGCCCGTCGGGGGGCGTTAATTCACCCCTCCACTTT	CASSRPSGGVNSPLHF
TRBV27	TRBD1	once	TRBJ1-5	TGTGCCAGCAGTTTCAGAGGGACAGGGGGGTTCGATCAGCCCCAGCATTTT	CASSFRGTGGFDQPQHF
TRBV6-6	TRBD1	-	TRBJ1-2	TGTGCCAGCAGTTCACGACAGGGGCGTGTGAGCTACACCTTC	CASSSRQGRVSYTF
TRBV30	TRBD2	-	TRBJ2-1	TGTGCCTGGAGCCTCCCGCGGGGCGGGGGGTACAATGAGCAGTTCTTC	CAWSLPRGGGYNEQFF
TRBV21-1	-	-	TRBJ1-2	TGTGCCAGCAGCTTCCGACGGACTCCCCGCTTCTTC	CASSFRRTPRFF
TRBV6-5	TRBD1	-	TRBJ1-2	TGTGCCAGCAGGACGGGGACAGGGCTAGGCTACACCTTC	CASRTGTGLGYTF
TRBV9	-	-	TRBJ1-2	TGTGCCAGCAGCCCGCGTACGGGGGGCAACTATGGCTACACCTTC	CASSPRTGGNYGYTF
TRBV27	-	-	TRBJ2-1	TGTGCCAGCAGCCTAGACTCAAAACCTTACAATGAGCAGTTCTTC	CASSLDSKPYNEQFF
TRBV6-5	-	-	TRBJ2-3	TGTGCCAGCAGTACCGGGGATGATACGCAGTATTTT	CASSTGDDTQYF
TRBV30	-	once	TRBJ1-2	TGTGCCTGGAGTGTACCGGTCCGGGATGGCTACACCTTC	CAWSVPVRDGYTF
TRBV5-1	-	-	TRBJ1-1	TGCGCCAGCAGCTTTGAGGGCCCGAACACTGAAGCTTTCTTT	CASSFEGPNTEAFF
TRBV29-1	TRBD1	-	TRBJ2-5	TGCAGCGTGGACAGGGGGGGGAAACAACAAGAGACCCAGTACTTC	CSVDRGGKQQETQYF
TRBV7-2	-	once	TRBJ2-7	TGTGCCAGCAGCTTTAGTTCACGGGGGACTTACGAGCAGTACTTC	CASSFSSRGTYEQYF
TRBV5-6	-	-	TRBJ1-5	TGTGCCAGCAGCTTGGGACCGTTCAGGGATCCAGGAGGCAATCAGCCCCAGCATTTT	CASSLGPFRDPGGNQPQHF
TRBV19	-	once	TRBJ2-1	TGTGCCAGTAGTATTGAGAGGGACAATGAGCAGTTCTTC	CASSIERDNEQFF
TRBV7-3	-	-	TRBJ2-5	TGTGCCAGCAGCTTAAATGTTGGGGGGTCGCCCCGTGTCGTAGAGACCCAGTACTTC	CASSLNVGGSPRVVETQYF
TRBV4-3	TRBD1	few	TRBJ1-1	TGCGCCAGCAGCCCTCACTTCAGGGGGCGAAGCACTGAAGCTTTCTTT	CASSPHFRGRSTEAFF